This T cell receptor beta chain originates from a study of shared clonotypes between healthy human individuals. Naive CD8 cells comprised CD45RO-negative, CCR7-positively selected cells, excluding terminally differentiated effector memory CD45RA+ cells. Healthy HIV-negative adults with no recent acute infections or vaccinations were recruited as donors. Study observations and caveats: A reduction in generation probabilities was seen for non-shared clonotypes relative to those shared by all four donors.

CDR1 and CDR2 (germline): SGHAT, FQNNGV. CDR3 length: 13 amino acids. Trimming cost V 5 bases and J 5 bases, with 12 bases left between them. Only in-frame clones appear in the TCRdb table, and some are missing; sequencing was by immunoSEQ multiplex PCR. The sample consists of millions of clones, about 95% of them appearing once. As concerns this clone: Its specificity is unknown.

The receptor was derived from a man aged 18 to 30 in good health. The genes are TRBV11-2 and TRBJ1-2; tentative D call: TRBD1 (6 bases). Sequencing was done on a sample of naive CD8+ T cells sorted from blood. The CDR3 reads CASSPDTGYGYTF. The CDR3 DNA is TGTGCCAGCAGCCCAGACACAGGGTATGGCTACACCTTC.